This T cell receptor (beta chain) was captured in a study of shared T cell receptors in the human thymus. Trimming stripped 6 bases from V and 6 bases from J, with 9 bases between. The CDR3 is 11 amino acids. Germline V gene lookup returns CDR1 MDHEN and CDR2 SYDVKM. Sequencing used immunoSEQ multiplex PCR; TCRdb keeps in-frame clones, though not all of them. The data hold about 660,000 clones, with over 75% observed a single time. This same sample was also part of a study on human thymus T cells. That study adds: Resections from corrective heart surgery provided thymus tissue. Thymic as well as blood repertoires seemed to favor certain V and J genes unevenly. Thymic repertoires overlap heavily among unrelated individuals, related research has reported.

The sequenced material came from thymocytes. This rearrangement joins TRBV28 to TRBJ2-7; maybe TRBD1 (6 bases). The TCR sequence derives from a boy under three years old with a congenital heart defect. This CDR3 reads CASSRGPEQYF. The DNA for the CDR3 is TGTGCCAGCAGCAGGGGTCCCGAGCAGTACTTC. Supplemented by reference TRBV28 and TRBJ2-7, the full variable domain reads DVKVTQSSRYLVKRTGEKVFLECVQDMDHENMFWYRQDPGLGLRLIYFSYDVKMKEKGDIPEGYSVSREKKERFSLILESASTNQTSMYLCASSRGPEQYFGPGTRLTVT.